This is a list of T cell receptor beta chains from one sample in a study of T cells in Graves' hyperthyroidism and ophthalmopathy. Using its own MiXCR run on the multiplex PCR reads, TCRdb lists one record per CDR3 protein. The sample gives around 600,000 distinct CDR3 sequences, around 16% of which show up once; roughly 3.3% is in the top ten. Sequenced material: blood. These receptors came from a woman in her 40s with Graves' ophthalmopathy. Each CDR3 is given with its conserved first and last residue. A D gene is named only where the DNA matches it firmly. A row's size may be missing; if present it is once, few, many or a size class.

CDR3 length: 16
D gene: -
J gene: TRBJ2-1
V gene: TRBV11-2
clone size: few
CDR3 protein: CASSPLTIRKGNEQFF
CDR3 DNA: TGTGCCAGCAGCCCCCTGACTATAAGAAAGGGCAATGAGCAGTTCTTC

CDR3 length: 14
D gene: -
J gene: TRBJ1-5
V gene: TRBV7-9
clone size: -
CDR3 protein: CASSFDRPNQPQHF
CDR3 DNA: TGTGCCAGCAGCTTCGACAGGCCCAATCAGCCCCAGCATTTT

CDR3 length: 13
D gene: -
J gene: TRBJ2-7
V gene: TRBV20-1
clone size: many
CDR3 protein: CSARSDTGNEQYF
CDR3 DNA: TGCAGTGCTAGGTCCGACACAGGGAACGAGCAGTACTTC

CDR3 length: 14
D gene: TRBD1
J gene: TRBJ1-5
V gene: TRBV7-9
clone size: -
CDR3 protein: CASSSGTAKTPQHF
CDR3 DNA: TGTGCCAGCAGCTCCGGGACAGCTAAGACGCCCCAGCATTTT

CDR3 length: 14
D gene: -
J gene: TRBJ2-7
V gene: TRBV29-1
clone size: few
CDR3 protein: CSAGDRDLSYEQYF
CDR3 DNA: TGCAGCGCCGGGGACCGGGACCTATCCTACGAGCAGTACTTC

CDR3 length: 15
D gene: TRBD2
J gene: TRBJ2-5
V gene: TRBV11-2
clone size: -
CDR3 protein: CASSRTSGAQETQYF
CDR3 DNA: TGTGCCAGCAGCCGGACTAGCGGGGCCCAAGAGACCCAGTACTTC

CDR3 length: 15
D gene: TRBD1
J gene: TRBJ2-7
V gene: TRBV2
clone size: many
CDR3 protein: CASSEGDRDKSEQYF
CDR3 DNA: TGTGCCAGCAGTGAAGGGGACAGGGATAAATCCGAGCAGTACTTC

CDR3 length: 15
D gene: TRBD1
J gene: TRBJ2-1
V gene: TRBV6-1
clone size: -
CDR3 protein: CASSVDRGPYNEQFF
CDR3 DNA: TGTGCCAGCAGTGTGGACAGGGGACCGTACAATGAGCAGTTCTTC

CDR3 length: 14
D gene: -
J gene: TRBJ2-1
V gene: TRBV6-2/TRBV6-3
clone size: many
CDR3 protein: CASSAPGRERGQFF
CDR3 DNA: TGTGCCAGCAGTGCCCCGGGTCGTGAAAGGGGGCAGTTCTTC

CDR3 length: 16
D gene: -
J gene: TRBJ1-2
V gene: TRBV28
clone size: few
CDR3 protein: CASSLSPRGGNYGYTF
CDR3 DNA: TGTGCCAGCAGTTTAAGTCCGAGGGGGGGCAACTATGGCTACACCTTC

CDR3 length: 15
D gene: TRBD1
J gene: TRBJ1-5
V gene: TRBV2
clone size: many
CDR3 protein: CASREQGASNQPQHF
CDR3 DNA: TGTGCCAGCAGGGAACAGGGGGCGAGCAATCAGCCCCAGCATTTT

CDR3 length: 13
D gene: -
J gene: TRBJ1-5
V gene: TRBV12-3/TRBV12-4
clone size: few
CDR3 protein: CASSLIGDQPQHF
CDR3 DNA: TGTGCCAGCAGTTTAATCGGAGATCAGCCCCAGCATTTT

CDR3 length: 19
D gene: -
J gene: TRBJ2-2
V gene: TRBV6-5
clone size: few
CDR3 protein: CASSSAFGWPGEFSGELFF
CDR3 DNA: TGTGCCAGCAGTTCGGCGTTCGGCTGGCCGGGAGAGTTTTCCGGGGAGCTGTTTTTT

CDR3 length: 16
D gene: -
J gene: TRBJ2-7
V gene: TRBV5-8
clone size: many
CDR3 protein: CASSLSLDAESYEQYF
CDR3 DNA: TGTGCCAGCAGCTTGTCACTCGACGCAGAGTCCTACGAGCAGTACTTC

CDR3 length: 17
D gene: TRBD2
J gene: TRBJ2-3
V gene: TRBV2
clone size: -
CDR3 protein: CASSETSGLAGADTQYF
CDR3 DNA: TGTGCCAGCAGTGAAACATCCGGACTAGCGGGAGCAGATACGCAGTATTTT

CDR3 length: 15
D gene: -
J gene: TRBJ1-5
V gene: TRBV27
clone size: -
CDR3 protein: CASSSGGGSNQPQHF
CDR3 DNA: TGTGCCAGCAGCTCCGGGGGGGGTAGCAATCAGCCCCAGCATTTT

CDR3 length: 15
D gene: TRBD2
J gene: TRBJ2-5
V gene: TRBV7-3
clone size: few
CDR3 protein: CASSRRGAPQETQYF
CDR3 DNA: TGTGCCAGCAGTAGGCGGGGGGCTCCACAAGAGACCCAGTACTTC

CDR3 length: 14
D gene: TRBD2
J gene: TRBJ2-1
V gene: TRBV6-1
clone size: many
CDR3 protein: CASFSGPLYNEQFF
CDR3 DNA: TGTGCCAGTTTTAGCGGGCCGTTATACAATGAGCAGTTCTTC

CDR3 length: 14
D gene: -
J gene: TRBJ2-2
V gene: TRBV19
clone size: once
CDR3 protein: CASSPGSQTGELFF
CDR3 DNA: TGTGCCAGTAGTCCAGGGTCACAAACCGGGGAGCTGTTTTTT

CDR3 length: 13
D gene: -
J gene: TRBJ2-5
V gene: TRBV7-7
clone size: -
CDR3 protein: CASSHALQETQYF
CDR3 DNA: TGTGCTAGCAGCCATGCTCTCCAAGAGACCCAGTACTTC

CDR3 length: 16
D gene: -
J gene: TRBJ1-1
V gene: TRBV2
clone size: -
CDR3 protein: CASLQGGFTMNTEAFF
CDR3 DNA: TGTGCCAGCTTACAGGGAGGTTTCACAATGAACACTGAAGCTTTCTTT

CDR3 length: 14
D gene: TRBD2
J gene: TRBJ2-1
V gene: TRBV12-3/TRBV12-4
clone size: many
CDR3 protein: CASSYQRGLDEQFF
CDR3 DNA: TGTGCCAGCAGTTATCAGCGGGGCTTGGATGAGCAGTTCTTC

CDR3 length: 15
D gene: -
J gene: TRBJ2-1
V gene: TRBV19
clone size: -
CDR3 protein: CASSIEPSSYNEQFF
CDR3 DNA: TGTGCCAGTAGTATTGAACCCAGCTCCTACAATGAGCAGTTCTTC